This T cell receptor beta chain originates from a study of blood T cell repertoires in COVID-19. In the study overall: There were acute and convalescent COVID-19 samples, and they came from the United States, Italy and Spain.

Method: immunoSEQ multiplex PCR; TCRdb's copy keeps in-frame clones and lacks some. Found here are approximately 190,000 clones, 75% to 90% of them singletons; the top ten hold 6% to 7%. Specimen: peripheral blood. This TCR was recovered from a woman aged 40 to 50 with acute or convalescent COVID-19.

The CDR3 nucleotides read TGTGCCAGCAGCCAAGTCTCAGGGGGATACACCATATATTTT. Protein sequence: CASSQVSGGYTIYF. The V and J genes are TRBV3-1 (or the pseudogene TRBV3-2) and TRBJ1-3; 7 bases are shared with TRBD1. After removal of 1 base from V and 8 bases from J, the junction contained 5 bases not matched to a gene. The CDR3 runs to 14 residues. In germline, CDR1 is LGHDT, CDR2 YNNKEL (reference sequence).